This T cell receptor (beta chain) was observed in a study of T cell responses to AZD1222 COVID-19 vaccine (dated by TCRdb to the early 2020s). As for the study more broadly: AZD1222 recipients given second doses at about 4 weeks or at about 12 weeks were pooled, since spike-specific TCR depth and breadth were not found to differ between the two schedules. A total of just over 230 trial participants underwent TCR sequencing, of whom some 200 had received two doses of AZD1222 and some 25 had received two doses of the MenACWY control vaccine. Trial participants were enrolled by age into 18-55, 56-69 and 70-plus year subgroups, with around 150, 28 and 57 TCR-sequenced participants respectively. The research as a whole found: Conclusions about previously exposed vaccinees are limited, since just 5 or 6 AZD1222 recipients were seropositive for SARS-CoV-2 at baseline. Vaccine-associated CD4 TCRs spanned the whole spike protein, with dominant responses in regions 160-218 and 743-854. Most participants were white British and females outnumbered males, and the authors suggested that clonal diversity may have been underestimated. Because no samples from the day 14 peak response were available, repertoires could be characterized only after the peak T cell response. Reportedly, almost half of the unique spike-specific TCRs recognized epitopes lying outside the regions that are mutated in the B.1.351 and B.1.1.7 variants. A significant rise in spike-specific TCR breadth and depth was observed after two AZD1222 doses relative to day 0 and relative to MenACWY recipients. In the small 56-69-year group, the increase in depth fell short of significance, most likely because of low power.

V and J lose 3 bases and 5 bases, and a span of 13 bases separates them. Inclusive of the bounding cysteine and phenylalanine, the CDR3 is 13 residues long. The kept DNA is CDR3 alone, 39 bases in frame from the first base. The germline V gene (reference sequence) sets CDR1 to DFQATT and CDR2 to SNEGSKA. This clone was picked up one time. It has no known antigen specificity. Base-call qualities are not available, and no considerably larger clone is one nucleotide away. The time point label corresponds to: baseline before first vaccination. The vaccinee samples were drawn from two UK trials, COV001 and COV002, one of which was a single-blind randomized controlled phase 2/3 trial testing AZD1222 (ChAdOx1 nCoV-19) in healthy adults. Trial participant PBMC samples were collected at day 0 and day 28 after the second dose for TCRbeta chain sequencing. The CDR3 regions of human TCRbeta chains were subjected to immunosequencing. In the paper's pipeline: Repertoire TCRs were checked for matches against a reference library of SARS-CoV-2-specific TCRs that had been generated using the MIRA antigen-specificity platform. Breadth was defined as the fraction of unique TCRs that were SARS-CoV-2-associated. Depth was defined as the fraction of total T cells that were SARS-CoV-2-associated. Using the MIRA data, each spike-specific TCR was mapped to the spike region that the TCR reacts to and placed in a CD4 or CD8 class. Log10-transformed breadth and depth values were compared by one-way ANOVA with Sidak's multiple comparisons tests. This is the immuneACCESS table as TCRdb keeps it, with only in-frame sequences that have V and J called. A part of the clones is gone; compared with another copy, unresolved V genes explain less than half, and the rest is unexplained. That table gives V, J and clone size, and the DNA gave D and trimming. Counted in this sample were about 97,000 clones; approximately 90% of them appeared once. The biggest ten clones account for over 6.5% of the sample.

This TCR was sampled from an adult in good health. The chain couples TRBV20-1 to TRBJ2-5; the D gene is possibly TRBD1 or TRBD2, with 6 bases matching each. The sequenced sample was peripheral blood, obtained on day 0 of AZD1222 vaccination. The nucleotide sequence reads TGCAGTGCTAGTCGCACAGGGAGGGAGACCCAGTACTTC. Translated, this gives CSASRTGRETQYF.